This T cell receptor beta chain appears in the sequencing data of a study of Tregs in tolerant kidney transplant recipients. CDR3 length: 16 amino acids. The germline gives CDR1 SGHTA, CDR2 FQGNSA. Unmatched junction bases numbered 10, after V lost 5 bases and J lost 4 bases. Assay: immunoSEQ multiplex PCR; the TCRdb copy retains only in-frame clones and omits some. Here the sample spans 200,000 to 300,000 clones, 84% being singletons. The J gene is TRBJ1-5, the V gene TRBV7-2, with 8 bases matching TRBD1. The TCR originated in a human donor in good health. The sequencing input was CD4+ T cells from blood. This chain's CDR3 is CASSPFAGGGNQPQHF. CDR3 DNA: TGTGCCAGCAGCCCGTTTGCAGGGGGCGGTAATCAGCCCCAGCATTTT.